The rows below give T cell receptor beta chains drawn from one sample of a study of shared clonotypes between healthy human individuals. Method: immunoSEQ multiplex PCR; TCRdb's copy keeps in-frame clones and lacks some. The sample has about 2.5 million clones; 92% are singletons. The sample comprised naive CD4+ T cells from PBMCs. The source is a man younger than 35 in good health. Some clones in this sample may be carry-over from other donors' samples. CDR3s include the opening cysteine and the closing phenylalanine or tryptophan. A D gene is named only where the DNA matches it firmly. Some rows have no size entry. The others give once, few or many, or a class for an expanded clone.

TRBJ2-7 | NA | TRBV23-1 | NA | CASSQSWGEPYEQYF | TGCGCCAGCAGTCAATCGTGGGGAGAACCCTACGAGCAGTACTTC
TRBJ2-1 | TRBD1 | TRBV2 | NA | CASADRVIYNEQFF | TGTGCCAGCGCTGACAGGGTCATCTACAATGAGCAGTTCTTC
TRBJ2-7 | NA | TRBV14 | NA | CASSQGGALSYEQYF | TGTGCCAGCAGCCAGGGGGGTGCCCTCTCCTACGAGCAGTACTTC
TRBJ1-5 | TRBD1 | TRBV2 | NA | CASSVLGQGVGFQHF | TGTGCCAGCAGTGTCCTCGGGCAGGGGGTCGGCTTCCAGCATTTT
TRBJ2-5 | NA | TRBV5-8 | NA | CASSLDGTGETQYF | TGTGCCAGCAGCTTGGATGGCACGGGAGAGACCCAGTACTTC
TRBJ1-4 | NA | TRBV7-9 | NA | CASSFGQTNEKLFF | TGTGCCAGCAGCTTTGGACAGACTAATGAAAAACTGTTTTTT
TRBJ2-1 | TRBD1 | TRBV28 | once | CASSLTGQGSYNEQFF | TGTGCCAGCAGTTTAACGGGACAGGGATCCTACAATGAGCAGTTCTTC
TRBJ2-7 | TRBD1 | TRBV28 | once | CASTTGTGGHYEQYF | TGTGCCAGCACTACCGGGACAGGGGGCCACTACGAGCAGTACTTC
TRBJ1-5 | NA | TRBV11-3 | NA | CASSLDTAGRNQPQHF | TGTGCCAGCAGCTTAGATACGGCAGGGCGTAATCAGCCCCAGCATTTT
TRBJ2-5 | NA | TRBV7-9 | NA | CASSYLQETQYF | TGTGCCAGCAGCTACCTCCAAGAGACCCAGTACTTC
TRBJ2-1 | TRBD2 | TRBV28 | NA | CASSFFPGTSGSTGDEQFF | TGTGCCAGCAGTTTCTTCCCCGGGACTAGCGGGAGCACCGGGGATGAGCAGTTCTTC
TRBJ1-2 | NA | TRBV6-1 | NA | CASSGTGRKGF | TGTGCCAGCAGTGGGACGGGTCGTAAGGGCTTC
TRBJ2-5 | NA | TRBV5-1 | NA | CASSLVGGEETQYF | TGCGCCAGCAGCTTGGTGGGAGGTGAGGAGACCCAGTACTTC
TRBJ2-2 | NA | TRBV5-8 | once | CASSFLSGSRAGELFF | TGTGCCAGCAGCTTTCTTTCCGGCTCGAGAGCCGGGGAGCTGTTTTTT
TRBJ2-1 | NA | TRBV27 | NA | CASKMSSYNEQFF | TGTGCCAGCAAGATGAGCTCCTACAATGAGCAGTTCTTC
TRBJ2-3 | NA | TRBV6-1 | NA | CASSWVAISTDTQYF | TGTGCCAGCAGTTGGGTAGCGATTAGCACAGATACGCAGTATTTT
TRBJ2-7 | TRBD2 | TRBV28 | NA | CASSSRTSGSEQYF | TGTGCCAGCAGTTCCCGGACTAGCGGGAGCGAGCAGTACTTC
TRBJ1-3 | NA | TRBV30 | NA | CAWSPNSQGNTIYF | TGTGCCTGGAGTCCGAACAGCCAGGGAAACACCATATATTTT
TRBJ1-5 | NA | TRBV27 | NA | CASSSTPPGQPQHF | TGTGCCAGCAGTTCCACACCCCCTGGTCAGCCCCAGCATTTT
TRBJ1-1 | NA | TRBV5-1 | NA | CASSLGLTGGTEAFF | TGCGCCAGCAGCTTGGGGCTGACAGGTGGAACTGAAGCTTTCTTT
TRBJ2-1 | TRBD1 | TRBV7-9 | NA | CASSLGTGGVEQFF | TGTGCCAGCAGCCTAGGGACAGGCGGCGTTGAGCAGTTCTTC
TRBJ2-5 | NA | TRBV7-9 | NA | CASSSTTTQYF | TGTGCCAGCAGCTCCACAACGACCCAGTACTTC
TRBJ2-1 | NA | TRBV7-3 | NA | CASSLQGGNEQFF | TGTGCCAGCAGCTTACAAGGGGGTAATGAGCAGTTCTTC
TRBJ1-5 | TRBD1 | TRBV7-3 | once | CASSPGTGLNGNQPQHF | TGTGCCAGCAGCCCAGGGACAGGTTTAAATGGCAATCAGCCCCAGCATTTT
TRBJ2-7 | TRBD2 | TRBV6-6 | once | CASSLAGPFTGQYF | TGTGCCAGCAGTTTAGCGGGCCCCTTCACCGGGCAGTACTTC
TRBJ2-2 | NA | TRBV25-1 | NA | CASRTPANTGELFF | TGTGCCAGCAGGACCCCAGCGAACACCGGGGAGCTGTTTTTT
TRBJ2-7 | NA | TRBV4-2 | NA | CASRPEGTVSSYEQYF | TGTGCCAGCAGGCCTGAGGGGACGGTAAGCTCCTACGAGCAGTACTTC
TRBJ2-7 | NA | TRBV7-9 | NA | CASSLRNDYEQYF | TGTGCCAGCAGCCTCAGGAACGACTACGAGCAGTACTTC
TRBJ2-2 | TRBD1 | TRBV28 | NA | CASTSGGQDTGELFF | TGTGCCAGCACTTCCGGAGGACAGGACACCGGGGAGCTGTTTTTT
TRBJ2-1 | TRBD2 | TRBV5-1 | once | CASSLGGSSYNEQFF | TGCGCCAGCAGCTTGGGCGGGAGTTCCTACAATGAGCAGTTCTTC
TRBJ1-1 | NA | TRBV7-8 | once | CASSSSLVGGTEAFF | TGTGCCAGCAGCTCCTCCCTAGTTGGAGGTACTGAAGCTTTCTTT
TRBJ1-4 | NA | TRBV6-5 | NA | CASYPVGTNEKLFF | TGTGCCAGCTACCCCGTGGGAACTAATGAAAAACTGTTTTTT
TRBJ2-5 | TRBD1 | TRBV6-5 | NA | CASSYYRDSKTQYF | TGTGCCAGCAGTTACTATAGGGACAGTAAGACCCAGTACTTC
TRBJ2-5 | NA | TRBV7-3 | NA | CASSLTSGPLETQYF | TGTGCCAGCAGCTTAACGTCGGGTCCCCTGGAGACCCAGTACTTC
TRBJ2-3 | TRBD2 | TRBV7-7 | NA | CASSPGGSGGSSDTQYF | TGTGCCAGCAGCCCCGGAGGTTCGGGCGGGAGTTCGGATACGCAGTATTTT
TRBJ2-3 | TRBD2 | TRBV27 | NA | CASSFTRWAGGTDTQYF | TGTGCCAGCAGTTTTACCAGGTGGGCGGGAGGCACAGATACGCAGTATTTT
TRBJ2-7 | NA | TRBV19 | NA | CASSTTGLVMGDEQYF | TGTGCCAGTAGTACTACGGGACTGGTGATGGGTGACGAGCAGTACTTC
TRBJ2-2 | TRBD2 | TRBV2 | NA | CASSQEGGSNTGELFF | TGTGCCAGCTCCCAAGAGGGCGGGAGTAACACCGGGGAGCTGTTTTTT
TRBJ2-1 | NA | TRBV5-1 | NA | CASSFAGRMNEQFF | TGCGCCAGCAGCTTTGCGGGTCGGATGAATGAGCAGTTCTTC
TRBJ2-2 | NA | TRBV5-1 | NA | CASSLWQSTGELFF | TGCGCCAGCAGCTTGTGGCAGTCTACCGGGGAGCTGTTTTTT
TRBJ1-4 | TRBD1 | TRBV2 | NA | CASRPGQPNEKLFF | TGTGCCAGCCGGCCGGGACAGCCTAATGAAAAACTGTTTTTT
TRBJ1-4 | TRBD1 | TRBV7-6 | NA | CASSPQGQDEKLFF | TGTGCCAGCAGCCCCCAAGGACAGGACGAAAAACTGTTTTTT
TRBJ2-5 | TRBD2 | TRBV18 | NA | CASSPWTSGRVAETQYF | TGTGCCAGCTCACCCTGGACTAGCGGGAGAGTAGCAGAGACCCAGTACTTC
TRBJ1-2 | NA | TRBV7-2 | NA | CASSFLQGGGYTF | TGTGCCAGCAGCTTCCTACAGGGAGGTGGCTACACCTTC
TRBJ2-1 | NA | TRBV5-4 | NA | CASSLGGDSYNEQFF | TGTGCCAGCAGCTTAGGGGGGGATTCCTACAATGAGCAGTTCTTC